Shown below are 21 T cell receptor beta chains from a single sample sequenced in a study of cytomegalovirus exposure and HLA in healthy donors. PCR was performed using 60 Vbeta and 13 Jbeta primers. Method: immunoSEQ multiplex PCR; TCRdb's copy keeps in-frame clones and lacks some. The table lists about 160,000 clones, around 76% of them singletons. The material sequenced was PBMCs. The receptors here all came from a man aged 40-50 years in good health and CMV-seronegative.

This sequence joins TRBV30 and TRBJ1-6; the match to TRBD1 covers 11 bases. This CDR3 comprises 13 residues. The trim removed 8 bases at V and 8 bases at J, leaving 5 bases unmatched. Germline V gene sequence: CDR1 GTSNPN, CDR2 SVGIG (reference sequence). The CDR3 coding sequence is TGTGCCCAGACGGGACAGGGGGATTCACCCCTCCACTTT. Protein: CAQTGQGDSPLHF.

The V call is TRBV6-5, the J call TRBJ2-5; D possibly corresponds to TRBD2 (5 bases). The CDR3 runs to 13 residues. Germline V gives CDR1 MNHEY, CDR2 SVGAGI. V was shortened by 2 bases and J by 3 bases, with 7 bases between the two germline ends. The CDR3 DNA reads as TGTGCCAGCAGTTACGGGCGGGAAGAGACCCAGTACTTC. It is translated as CASSYGREETQYF.

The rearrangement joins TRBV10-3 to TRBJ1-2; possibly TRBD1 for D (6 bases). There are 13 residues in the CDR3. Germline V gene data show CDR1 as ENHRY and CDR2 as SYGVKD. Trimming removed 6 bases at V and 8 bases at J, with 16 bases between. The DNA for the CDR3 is TGTGCCATCAGCGGGACAAAATCGGGCGGCTACACCTTC. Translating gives CAISGTKSGGYTF.

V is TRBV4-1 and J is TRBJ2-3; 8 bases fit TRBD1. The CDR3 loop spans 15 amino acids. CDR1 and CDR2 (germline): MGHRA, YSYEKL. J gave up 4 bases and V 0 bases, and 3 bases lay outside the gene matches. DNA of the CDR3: TGCGCCAGCAGCCAAGACCCAGGGGGCTCAGATACGCAGTATTTT. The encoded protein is CASSQDPGGSDTQYF.

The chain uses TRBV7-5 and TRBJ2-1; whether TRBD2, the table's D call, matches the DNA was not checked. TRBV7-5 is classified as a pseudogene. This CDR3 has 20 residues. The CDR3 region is CARSPGPGTSGRAHLHEQFF. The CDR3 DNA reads TGTGCCAGAAGCCCGGGGCCCGGGACTAGCGGGAGGGCCCATCTACATGAGCAGTTCTTC.

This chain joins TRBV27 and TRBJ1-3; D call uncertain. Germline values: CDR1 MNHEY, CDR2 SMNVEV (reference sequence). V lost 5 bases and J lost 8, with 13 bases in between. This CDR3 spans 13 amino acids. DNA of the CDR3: TGTGCCAGCAGTGGACTTGGATGGGACACCATATATTTT. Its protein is CASSGLGWDTIYF.

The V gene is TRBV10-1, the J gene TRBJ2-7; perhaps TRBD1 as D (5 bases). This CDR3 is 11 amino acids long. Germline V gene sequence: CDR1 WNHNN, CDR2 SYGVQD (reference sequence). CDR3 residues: CASSGTLKQCV. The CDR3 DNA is TGCGCCAGCAGTGGGACACTTAAGCAGTGCGTC.

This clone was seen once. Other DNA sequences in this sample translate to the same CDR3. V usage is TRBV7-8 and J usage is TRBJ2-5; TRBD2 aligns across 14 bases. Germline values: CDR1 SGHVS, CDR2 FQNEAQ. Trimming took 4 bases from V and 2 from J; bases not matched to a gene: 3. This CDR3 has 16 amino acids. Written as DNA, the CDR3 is TGTGCCAGCAGCTCAGGACTAGCGGGGGGACAAGAGACCCAGTACTTC. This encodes CASSSGLAGGQETQYF.

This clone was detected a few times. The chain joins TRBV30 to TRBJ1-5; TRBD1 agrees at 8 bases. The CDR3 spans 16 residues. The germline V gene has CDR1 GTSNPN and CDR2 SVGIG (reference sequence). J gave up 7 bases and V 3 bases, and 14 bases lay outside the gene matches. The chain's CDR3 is CAWSRAAGGRGQPQHF. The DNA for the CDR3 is TGTGCCTGGAGCCGAGCGGCAGGGGGCCGCGGGCAGCCCCAGCATTTT.

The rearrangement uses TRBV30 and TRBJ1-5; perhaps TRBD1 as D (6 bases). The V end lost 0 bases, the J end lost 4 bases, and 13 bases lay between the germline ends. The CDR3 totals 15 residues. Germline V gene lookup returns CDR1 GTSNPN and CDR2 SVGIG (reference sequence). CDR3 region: CAWSVGDKLNQPQHF. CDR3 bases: TGTGCCTGGAGTGTTGGGGACAAACTAAATCAGCCCCAGCATTTT.

The CDR3 nucleotides read TGTGCCAGCAGCACGGGACTAGCGGGGGAGTCGCAGTACTTC. As protein: CASSTGLAGESQYF. V gene TRBV5-4 combines with J gene TRBJ2-5; 14 nucleotides line up with TRBD2. The CDR3 spans 14 residues. The germline V gene has CDR1 SGHNT and CDR2 YYREEE (reference sequence). The V gene end was trimmed by 4 bases and the J gene end by 11 bases; junction bases not matched to a gene: 7.

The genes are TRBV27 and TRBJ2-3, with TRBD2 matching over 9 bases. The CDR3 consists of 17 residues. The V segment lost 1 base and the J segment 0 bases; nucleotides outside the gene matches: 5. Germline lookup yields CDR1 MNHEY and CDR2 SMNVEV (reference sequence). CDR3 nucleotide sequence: TGTGCCAGCAGTTTATTTTCTAGCGGGAAAAGCACAGATACGCAGTATTTT. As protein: CASSLFSSGKSTDTQYF.

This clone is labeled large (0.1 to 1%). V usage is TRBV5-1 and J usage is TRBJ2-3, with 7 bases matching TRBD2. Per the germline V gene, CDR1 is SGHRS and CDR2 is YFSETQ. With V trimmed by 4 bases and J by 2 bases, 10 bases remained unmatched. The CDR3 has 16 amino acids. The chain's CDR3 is CASSLGEAGYTDTQYF. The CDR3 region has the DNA TGCGCCAGCAGCCTGGGTGAAGCGGGGTACACAGATACGCAGTATTTT. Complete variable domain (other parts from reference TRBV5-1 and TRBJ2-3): KAGVTQTPRYLIKTRGQQVTLSCSPISGHRSVSWYQQTPGQGLQFLFEYFSETQRNKGNFPGRFSGRQFSNSRSEMNVSTLELGDSALYLCASSLGEAGYTDTQYFGPGTRLTVL.

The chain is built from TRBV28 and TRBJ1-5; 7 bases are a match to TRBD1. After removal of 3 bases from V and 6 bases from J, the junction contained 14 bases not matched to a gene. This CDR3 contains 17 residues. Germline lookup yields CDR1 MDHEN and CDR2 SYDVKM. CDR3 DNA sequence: TGTGCCAGCAGTTTGGCCCCACGGACAGGCTGGGGTCAGCCCCAGCATTTT. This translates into CASSLAPRTGWGQPQHF.

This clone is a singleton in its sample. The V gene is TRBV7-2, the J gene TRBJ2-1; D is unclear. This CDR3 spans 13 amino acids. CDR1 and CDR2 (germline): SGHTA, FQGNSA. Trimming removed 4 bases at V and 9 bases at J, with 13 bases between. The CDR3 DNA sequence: TGTGCCAGCAGCTGGATCTCAACGGGTGAGCAGTTCTTC. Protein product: CASSWISTGEQFF.

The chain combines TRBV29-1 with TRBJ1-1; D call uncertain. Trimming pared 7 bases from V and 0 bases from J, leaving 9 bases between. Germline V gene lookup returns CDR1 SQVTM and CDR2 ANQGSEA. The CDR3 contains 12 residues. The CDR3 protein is CSAGRVNTEAFF. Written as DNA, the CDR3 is TGCAGCGCCGGGCGGGTGAACACTGAAGCTTTCTTT. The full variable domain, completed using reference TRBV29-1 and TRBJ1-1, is SAVISQKPSRDICQRGTSLTIQCQVDSQVTMMFWYRQQPGQSLTLIATANQGSEATYESGFVIDKFPISRPNLTFSTLTVSNMSPEDSSIYLCSAGRVNTEAFFGQGTRLTVV.

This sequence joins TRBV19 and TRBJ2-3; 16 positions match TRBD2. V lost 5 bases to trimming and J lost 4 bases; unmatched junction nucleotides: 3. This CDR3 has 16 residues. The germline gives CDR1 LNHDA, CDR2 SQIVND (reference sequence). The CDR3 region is CASSLGLAGGADTQYF. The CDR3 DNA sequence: TGTGCCAGTAGTCTGGGACTAGCGGGAGGGGCAGATACGCAGTATTTT. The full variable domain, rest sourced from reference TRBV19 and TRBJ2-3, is DGGITQSPKYLFRKEGQNVTLSCEQNLNHDAMYWYRQDPGQGLRLIYYSQIVNDFQKGDIAEGYSVSREKKESFPLTVTSAQKNPTAFYLCASSLGLAGGADTQYFGPGTRLTVL.

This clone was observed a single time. The CDR3 loop is CASSSVLNTEAFF. The CDR3 nucleotides read TGTGCCAGTAGTAGCGTTTTGAACACTGAAGCTTTCTTT. The rearrangement uses TRBV19 and TRBJ1-1; D unclear. Trimming removed 4 bases from V and 0 bases from J, with 6 bases in between. The CDR3 is 13 amino acids. Per the germline V gene, CDR1 is LNHDA and CDR2 is SQIVND (reference sequence).

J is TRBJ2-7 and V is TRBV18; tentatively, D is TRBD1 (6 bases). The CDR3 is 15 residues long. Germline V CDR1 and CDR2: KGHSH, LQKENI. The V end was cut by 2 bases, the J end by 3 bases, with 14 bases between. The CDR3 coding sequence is TGTGCCAGCTCACCATACAGGGTTGACCTCTACGAGCAGTACTTC. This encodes CASSPYRVDLYEQYF.

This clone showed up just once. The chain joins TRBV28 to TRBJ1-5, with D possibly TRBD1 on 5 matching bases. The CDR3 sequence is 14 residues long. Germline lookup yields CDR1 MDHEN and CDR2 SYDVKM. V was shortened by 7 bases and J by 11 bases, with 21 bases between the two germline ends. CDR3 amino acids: CASTLTGLLAAQHF. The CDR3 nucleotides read TGTGCCAGCACCCTAACGGGACTCCTAGCAGCCCAGCATTTT.

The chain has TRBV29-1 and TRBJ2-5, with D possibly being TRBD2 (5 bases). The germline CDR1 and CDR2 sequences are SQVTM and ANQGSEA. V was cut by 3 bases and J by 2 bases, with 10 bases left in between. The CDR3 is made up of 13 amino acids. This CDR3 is CSVDVGEQETQYF. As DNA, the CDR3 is TGCAGCGTTGATGTTGGGGAGCAAGAGACCCAGTACTTC.